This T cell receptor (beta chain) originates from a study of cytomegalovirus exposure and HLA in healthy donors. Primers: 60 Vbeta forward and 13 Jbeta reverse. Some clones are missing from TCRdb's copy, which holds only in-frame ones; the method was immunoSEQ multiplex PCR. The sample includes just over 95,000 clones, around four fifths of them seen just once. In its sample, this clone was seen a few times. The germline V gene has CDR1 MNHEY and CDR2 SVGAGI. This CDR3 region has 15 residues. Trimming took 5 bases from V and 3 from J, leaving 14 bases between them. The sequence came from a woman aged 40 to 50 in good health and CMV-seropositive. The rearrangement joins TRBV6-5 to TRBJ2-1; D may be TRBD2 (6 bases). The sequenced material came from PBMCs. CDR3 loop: CASSITSTFYNEQFF. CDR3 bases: TGTGCCAGCAGTATCACTAGCACCTTCTACAATGAGCAGTTCTTC.